The 32 T cell receptor beta chains presented below share a single source sample, sequenced in a study of graft-versus-host responses after intestinal transplantation. Antigens for these TCRs are unknown. The data were produced by immunoSEQ multiplex PCR, yet TCRdb's version contains in-frame clones alone and is incomplete. This sample has some 80,000 clones, with about 91% found just once. This specimen consisted of unstimulated CD8+ T cells sorted from spleen or lymph node cells, obtained before transplant. The receptors here all came from a human donor who was the organ donor for an intestinal transplant.

The rearrangement joins TRBV12-5 to TRBJ1-2; D might be TRBD1 (6 bases). Trimming took off 0 bases at V and 4 bases at J, with 12 bases between the two ends. Looked up from germline, CDR1 is LGHNT and CDR2 is FRNRAP. CDR3 length: 15 residues. The CDR3 bases are TGTGCTAGTGGTTTGGTACACGACAGGCCCTATGGCTACACCTTC. This translates into CASGLVHDRPYGYTF.

This chain links TRBV7-9 with TRBJ2-7; D gene uncertain. Germline V CDR1 and CDR2: SEHNR, FQNEAQ (reference sequence). The length of the CDR3 is 14 residues. V dropped 4 bases and J dropped 6 bases, with 16 bases sitting between them. In DNA, the CDR3 is TGTGCCAGCAGCTCAAGGGCAAGTTTTTCCGAGCAGTACTTC. Protein: CASSSRASFSEQYF.

This clone was seen a handful of times. This chain connects TRBV7-9 to TRBJ1-1; D call uncertain. CDR1 and CDR2 (germline): SEHNR, FQNEAQ (reference sequence). V gave up 3 bases and J gave up 2 bases, with 10 bases separating them. The CDR3 length is 14 residues. CDR3 sequence: CASSFLSGNTEAFF. In DNA, the CDR3 is TGTGCCAGCAGCTTCCTCAGTGGAAACACTGAAGCTTTCTTT. Full variable domain (missing parts from reference TRBV7-9 and TRBJ1-1): DTGVSQNPRHKITKRGQNVTFRCDPISEHNRLYWYRQTLGQGPEFLTYFQNEAQLEKSRLLSDRFSAERPKGSFSTLEIQRTEQGDSAMYLCASSFLSGNTEAFFGQGTRLTVV.

The rearrangement links TRBV19 to TRBJ2-5; the match to TRBD1 covers 7 bases. Germline V gene sequence: CDR1 LNHDA, CDR2 SQIVND (reference sequence). V shed 5 bases and J 1 base; nucleotides not matched to a gene: 4. The CDR3 covers 14 residues. Here the CDR3 DNA reads TGTGCCAGTAGTGTACAGGGGCCCCAAGAGACCCAGTACTTC. Translated, it gives CASSVQGPQETQYF. Filled out from reference TRBV19 and TRBJ2-5, the complete variable domain reads DGGITQSPKYLFRKEGQNVTLSCEQNLNHDAMYWYRQDPGQGLRLIYYSQIVNDFQKGDIAEGYSVSREKKESFPLTVTSAQKNPTAFYLCASSVQGPQETQYFGPGTRLLVL.

The chain is built from TRBV7-9 and TRBJ1-5; 9 positions agree with TRBD1. CDR3 length: 15 amino acids. V was pared by 6 bases and J by 7 bases, with 10 bases of the junction left unmatched. Germline CDR1 and CDR2: SEHNR and FQNEAQ (reference sequence). The DNA of the CDR3 is TGTGCCAGCAGTCCAGAACAGGGGGCTGTGCAGCCCCAGCATTTT. Translating it yields CASSPEQGAVQPQHF.

The V gene is TRBV6-5, the J gene TRBJ2-7, with unresolved D. This CDR3 has 13 amino acids. Germline values: CDR1 MNHEY, CDR2 SVGAGI. The germline V and J ends were trimmed by 2 bases and 2 bases, with 7 bases remaining between them. CDR3 in amino acids: CASSYAPTYEQYF. In DNA, the CDR3 is TGTGCCAGCAGTTACGCACCAACCTACGAGCAGTACTTC.

The chain has TRBV11-2 and TRBJ2-6; 11 nucleotides match TRBD2. This CDR3 has 19 amino acids. Germline V lookup: CDR1 SGHAT, CDR2 FQNNGV. Trimming cost V 3 bases and J 0 bases; bases outside gene matches: 7. The CDR3 region is CASSFFPSGRNSGANVLTF. CDR3 bases: TGTGCCAGCAGCTTCTTTCCTAGCGGGAGGAACTCTGGGGCCAACGTCCTGACTTTC. The full variable domain, completed using reference TRBV11-2 and TRBJ2-6, is EAGVAQSPRYKIIEKRQSVAFWCNPISGHATLYWYQQILGQGPKLLIQFQNNGVVDDSQLPKDRFSAERLKGVDSTLKIQPAKLEDSAVYLCASSFFPSGRNSGANVLTFGAGSRLTVL.

This clone has just one count. The gene calls are TRBV7-8 and TRBJ1-6; no clear D gene. Germline CDR1 is SGHVS and CDR2 is FQNEAQ. This CDR3 is built from 15 residues. Deletions cut 5 bases from V and 0 bases from J, with 8 bases between. DNA of the CDR3: TGTGCCAGCAGCCCCAGTAGCTCCTATAATTCACCCCTCCACTTT. It is translated as CASSPSSSYNSPLHF.

This clone was recorded a few times. The CDR3 sequence is CASSPWTGPYEQYF. CDR3 nucleotides: TGTGCCAGTAGTCCGTGGACAGGGCCTTACGAGCAGTACTTC. The chain is built from TRBV19 and TRBJ2-7, with 8 nucleotides matching TRBD1. The germline CDR1 and CDR2 sequences are LNHDA and SQIVND (reference sequence). V lost 5 bases and J lost 4; bases outside the gene matches: 7. This CDR3 contains 14 residues.

The chain combines TRBV7-9 with TRBJ1-1; a possible D gene is TRBD1 (6 bases). V was shortened by 4 bases and J by 1 base, with 10 bases between the two germline ends. CDR1 SEHNR and CDR2 FQNEAQ come from the germline V gene (reference sequence). The CDR3 consists of 14 residues. In nucleotides, the CDR3 is TGTGCCAGCAGCTGGACAGCCCCGAACACTGAAGCTTTCTTT. Translated: CASSWTAPNTEAFF. Full variable domain (missing parts from reference TRBV7-9 and TRBJ1-1): DTGVSQNPRHKITKRGQNVTFRCDPISEHNRLYWYRQTLGQGPEFLTYFQNEAQLEKSRLLSDRFSAERPKGSFSTLEIQRTEQGDSAMYLCASSWTAPNTEAFFGQGTRLTVV.

CDR3 nucleotides: TGTGCCAGTAGACTACAGGGAAGCTCCTACGAGCAGTACTTC. Protein product: CASRLQGSSYEQYF. The chain is built from TRBV19 and TRBJ2-7; a possible D gene is TRBD1 (6 bases). CDR1 is LNHDA, CDR2 SQIVND, per germline (reference sequence). This CDR3 spans 14 amino acids. V was pared by 6 bases and J by 0 bases, with 12 bases between.

As DNA, the CDR3 is TGTGCCAGCAGCCAACAGGGTCGTTCTAACTATGGCTACACCTTC. This sequence encodes CASSQQGRSNYGYTF. This chain connects TRBV6-5 to TRBJ1-2; D is perhaps TRBD1 (6 bases). Trimming removed 6 bases at V and 0 bases at J, with 14 bases between. Per germline, CDR1 MNHEY and CDR2 SVGAGI. This CDR3 has 15 amino acids.

This sequence joins TRBV9 and TRBJ2-2; 7 positions agree with TRBD1. Unmatched junction bases numbered 4, after V lost 0 bases and J lost 2 bases. The CDR3 has 16 residues. Germline V gene sequence: CDR1 SGDLS, CDR2 YYNGEE. The CDR3 loop is CASSVVPGGNTGELFF. CDR3 DNA: TGTGCCAGCAGCGTAGTCCCAGGGGGAAACACCGGGGAGCTGTTTTTT.

J is TRBJ2-7 and V is TRBV27; 9 nucleotides align to TRBD2. The CDR3 length is 14 residues. Trimming at V came to 3 bases and at J to 2 bases, leaving 2 bases not matched to a gene. Looked up from germline, CDR1 is MNHEY and CDR2 is SMNVEV (reference sequence). CDR3 sequence (DNA): TGTGCCAGCAGTTTCGCTAGCGGGACCTACGAGCAGTACTTC. It is translated as CASSFASGTYEQYF.

The V and J genes are TRBV6-6 and TRBJ2-7; D ambiguous. This CDR3 comprises 13 residues. Germline lookup yields CDR1 MNHNY and CDR2 SVGAGI (reference sequence). V shed 0 bases and J shed 1 base, with 4 bases lying between them. DNA for the CDR3: TGTGCCAGCAGTTACTCCAGATCCTACGAGCAGTACTTC. This codes for CASSYSRSYEQYF.

Only one count was recorded for this clone. This rearrangement joins TRBV10-1 to TRBJ1-2; D gene unclear. Trimming took off 8 bases at V and 2 bases at J, with 9 bases between the two ends. The CDR3 length is 12 residues. Germline CDR1 reads WNHNN; CDR2 reads SYGVQD (reference sequence). The CDR3, as DNA: TGCGCCAGCCAACTCCTAAACTATGGCTACACCTTC. Its translation is CASQLLNYGYTF.

This chain links TRBV28 with TRBJ2-1, with a possible D match to TRBD2 (6 bases). This CDR3 region has 16 residues. CDR1 is MDHEN and CDR2 is SYDVKM in the germline V gene. Trimming took 5 bases from V and 4 from J, leaving 18 bases between them. Here the CDR3 reads CASSRASSGPYNEQFF. In DNA form, the CDR3 reads TGTGCCAGCAGTAGAGCTTCAAGCGGGCCGTACAATGAGCAGTTCTTC.

In this sample, this clone turned up once. This chain connects TRBV5-1 to TRBJ2-7; D is perhaps TRBD2 (6 bases). CDR1 is SGHRS, CDR2 YFSETQ, per germline. This CDR3 comprises 17 residues. Between the trimmed V and J ends, which lost 0 bases and 2 bases, there was a span of 18 bases. The CDR3 loop is CASSLAKLAAYPYEQYF. As DNA, the CDR3 is TGCGCCAGCAGCTTGGCAAAATTAGCGGCCTATCCCTACGAGCAGTACTTC.

The chain employs TRBV6-5 and TRBJ2-7; D gene uncertain. The CDR3 totals 12 residues. Germline V gene lookup returns CDR1 MNHEY and CDR2 SVGAGI. Trimming took 6 bases from V and 3 from J, leaving 9 bases between them. The CDR3 DNA reads as TGTGCCAGCAGACTTGTAAACTACGAGCAGTACTTC. This codes for CASRLVNYEQYF.

The chain links TRBV4-1 to TRBJ2-5, with D perhaps matching TRBD1 or TRBD2 (6 bases each). The last part of the DNA fits TRBJ2-7 better; the J call may be wrong. Germline V gene lookup returns CDR1 MGHRA and CDR2 YSYEKL. This CDR3 has 16 amino acids. The CDR3 loop is CASSQGPWGASYEQYF. CDR3 in DNA: TGCGCCAGCAGCCAAGGTCCATGGGGGGCTTCTTACGAGCAGTACTTC.

The chain carries TRBV7-9 and TRBJ1-1; tentatively, D is TRBD1 (6 bases). This CDR3 is built from 14 residues. Germline values: CDR1 SEHNR, CDR2 FQNEAQ (reference sequence). Trimming cost V 4 bases and J 3 bases, with 12 bases left between them. The CDR3 nucleotides read TGTGCCAGCAGCTCAACCGGGACATACACTGAAGCTTTCTTT. Protein sequence: CASSSTGTYTEAFF.

The chain links TRBV6-5 to TRBJ1-1; the D is unclear. CDR1 is MNHEY and CDR2 is SVGAGI in the germline V gene. Trimming took 5 bases from V and 1 from J, leaving 8 bases between them. This CDR3 spans 13 amino acids. CDR3 region: CASSASENTEAFF. The CDR3 DNA reads TGTGCCAGCAGTGCCTCGGAGAACACTGAAGCTTTCTTT.

The chain joins TRBV18 to TRBJ2-1; D uncertain. The CDR3 runs to 15 residues. V was cut by 2 bases and J by 0 bases, with 8 bases left in between. Germline V lookup: CDR1 KGHSH, CDR2 LQKENI. The CDR3 protein is CASSPEISSYNEQFF. CDR3 nucleotide sequence: TGTGCCAGCTCACCAGAGATCAGCTCCTACAATGAGCAGTTCTTC.

The chain employs TRBV9 and TRBJ1-4; D is possibly TRBD1 (6 bases). V lost 0 bases to trimming and J lost 5 bases, with 8 bases between them. Germline CDR1 is SGDLS and CDR2 is YYNGEE. There are 14 residues in the CDR3. The CDR3: CASSVAGVNEKLFF. Written as DNA, the CDR3 is TGTGCCAGCAGCGTAGCAGGGGTGAATGAAAAACTGTTTTTT. Based on the CDR3 plus reference TRBV9 and TRBJ1-4, the full variable domain is DSGVTQTPKHLITATGQRVTLRCSPRSGDLSVYWYQQSLDQGLQFLIQYYNGEERAKGNILERFSAQQFPDLHSELNLSSLELGDSALYFCASSVAGVNEKLFFGSGTQLSVL.

This rearrangement joins TRBV11-2 to TRBJ2-1; 15 bases are shared with TRBD2. The germline gives CDR1 SGHAT, CDR2 FQNNGV. This CDR3 has 17 amino acids. Trimming at V came to 2 bases and at J to 6 bases, leaving 5 bases not matched to a gene. In nucleotides, the CDR3 is TGTGCCAGCAGCTTAATCGGACTAGCGGGAGGGGGCAATGAGCAGTTCTTC. This sequence encodes CASSLIGLAGGGNEQFF.

The V gene is TRBV4-1, the J gene TRBJ2-7; 9 bases fit TRBD2. Unmatched junction bases numbered 6, after V lost 4 bases and J lost 2 bases. The CDR3 covers 15 residues. Germline CDR1 is MGHRA and CDR2 is YSYEKL. DNA for the CDR3: TGCGCCAGCAGCCTTAGGACTAGCGAGGCCTACGAGCAGTACTTC. This encodes CASSLRTSEAYEQYF.

A word on this clone: The CDR3 does not end in the conserved phenylalanine or tryptophan, so this is likely a read error. The chain recombines TRBV27 with TRBJ2-7; TRBD1 matches 10 bases. V trimming: 3 bases; J trimming: 4 bases; junction bases outside the gene matches: 3. This CDR3 has 14 residues. CDR1 is MNHEY, CDR2 SMNVEV, per germline (reference sequence). This chain's CDR3 is CASSLTGGLYEQYL. The CDR3, as DNA: TGTGCCAGCAGTTTGACAGGGGGCCTATACGAGCAGTACCTC.

The rearrangement uses TRBV5-1 and TRBJ2-7, with D unclear. The CDR3 has 12 amino acids. With 4 bases removed from V and 4 bases from J, the gap between germline ends came to 9 bases. CDR1 and CDR2 from the germline V gene are SGHRS and YFSETQ. CDR3 sequence (DNA): TGCGCCAGCAGCGCTGTGGGATACGAGCAGTACTTC. This gives the protein CASSAVGYEQYF. The full variable domain, with the rest looked up from reference TRBV5-1 and TRBJ2-7, is KAGVTQTPRYLIKTRGQQVTLSCSPISGHRSVSWYQQTPGQGLQFLFEYFSETQRNKGNFPGRFSGRQFSNSRSEMNVSTLELGDSALYLCASSAVGYEQYFGPGTRLTVT.

The chain joins TRBV19 to TRBJ1-2; weak D call: TRBD1 (5 bases). This CDR3 spans 16 amino acids. Germline CDR1 is LNHDA and CDR2 is SQIVND (reference sequence). The germline V and J ends were trimmed by 4 bases and 5 bases, with 20 bases remaining between them. Written as DNA, the CDR3 is TGTGCCAGTAGTAGACAGCTCTCTGTACTATCATATGGCTACACCTTC. The encoded protein is CASSRQLSVLSYGYTF. Combining the CDR3 with reference TRBV19 and TRBJ1-2 gives the whole variable domain DGGITQSPKYLFRKEGQNVTLSCEQNLNHDAMYWYRQDPGQGLRLIYYSQIVNDFQKGDIAEGYSVSREKKESFPLTVTSAQKNPTAFYLCASSRQLSVLSYGYTFGSGTRLTVV.

The rearrangement uses TRBV5-6 and TRBJ2-2, with 8 nucleotides matching TRBD1. CDR1 SGHDT and CDR2 YYEEEE come from the germline V gene. The CDR3 extends over 16 amino acids. J lost 6 bases, V lost 4 bases, and 11 bases had no gene match. This CDR3 is CASSIGQGIVPGELFF. CDR3 nucleotide sequence: TGTGCCAGCAGCATCGGACAGGGAATAGTTCCCGGGGAGCTGTTTTTT. Combining the CDR3 with reference TRBV5-6 and TRBJ2-2 gives the whole variable domain DAGVTQSPTHLIKTRGQQVTLRCSPKSGHDTVSWYQQALGQGPQFIFQYYEEEERQRGNFPDRFSGHQFPNYSSELNVNALLLGDSALYLCASSIGQGIVPGELFFGEGSRLTVL.

The chain combines TRBV11-2 with TRBJ2-1; 10 bases align to TRBD2. This CDR3 comprises 18 residues. Germline assignment: CDR1 SGHAT and CDR2 FQNNGV. After removal of 1 base from V and 12 bases from J, the junction contained 18 bases not matched to a gene. DNA of the CDR3: TGTGCCAGCAGCTTAGTGGCCCGGGTAGCGGGAGGCGGGGGGGCGCAGTTCTTC. This translates into CASSLVARVAGGGGAQFF.

This chain uses TRBV6-1 with TRBJ1-1; 9 bases agree with TRBD1. Losses at the gene ends were 6 bases for V and 8 bases for J; bases not matched to a gene: 10. This CDR3 region has 14 residues. Germline loops: CDR1 MNHNS, CDR2 SASEGT. CDR3 amino acids: CASRPGTGMIEAFF. DNA of the CDR3: TGTGCCAGCAGGCCCGGGACAGGGATGATCGAAGCTTTCTTT.